The 25 T cell receptor beta chains below were found in one sample sequenced in a study of post-analysis software for immune sequencing data. Points from the study as a whole: Patients used about 5 TRBV segments, including TRBV5-6, TRBV5-1 and TRBV20-1, more often than controls.

Unique molecular identifiers were carried by the TCR beta cDNA libraries. TCRdb re-called the PCR reads with MiXCR, one entry per CDR3 protein. The repertoire has about 810,000 distinct CDR3 sequences, 53% of them found once; the top ten carry 4.6%. Their target antigens are unknown. Sequences were obtained from blood. Receptors were obtained from a girl under 18 with multiple sclerosis.

This clonotype was counted only a few times. The rearrangement joins TRBV7-3 to TRBJ2-7, with TRBD2 as a possible D gene (6 bases). This CDR3 region has 16 residues. The germline V and J ends were trimmed by 0 bases and 3 bases, with 15 bases remaining between them. The germline gives CDR1 SGHTA, CDR2 FQGTGA. As DNA, the CDR3 is TGTGCCAGCAGCTTAACTCCGCGTAGCGGAGACTACGAGCAGTACTTC. Its protein product is CASSLTPRSGDYEQYF.

This clonotype came up a few times. The chain joins TRBV5-1 to TRBJ2-7, with 9 nucleotides matching TRBD1. J lost 2 bases, V lost 3 bases, and 9 bases had no gene match. Germline values: CDR1 SGHRS, CDR2 YFSETQ. The length of the CDR3 is 16 residues. The DNA for the CDR3 is TGCGCCAGCAGCTACGACCTGGACAGGGGTACCTACGAGCAGTACTTC. This translates into CASSYDLDRGTYEQYF. The full variable domain, its missing parts supplied by reference TRBV5-1 and TRBJ2-7, is KAGVTQTPRYLIKTRGQQVTLSCSPISGHRSVSWYQQTPGQGLQFLFEYFSETQRNKGNFPGRFSGRQFSNSRSEMNVSTLELGDSALYLCASSYDLDRGTYEQYFGPGTRLTVT.

This clonotype was seen only a few times. This sequence joins TRBV7-9 and TRBJ2-1; 7 bases match TRBD2. With 5 bases clipped from V and 2 bases from J, the junction kept 12 bases outside the gene matches. The germline V gene has CDR1 SEHNR and CDR2 FQNEAQ (reference sequence). The CDR3 length is 17 residues. CDR3 bases: TGTGCCAGCAGCCCCCTCCAGGCGGGAGCTACCTACAATGAGCAGTTCTTC. It yields the protein CASSPLQAGATYNEQFF.

This clonotype showed up just a few times. The CDR3 loop reads CASRGVGQTYEQYF. DNA of the CDR3: TGTGCCAGCAGGGGCGTAGGGCAGACCTACGAGCAGTACTTC. The chain uses TRBV12-3 or TRBV12-4 and TRBJ2-7; no clear D. Deletions cut 6 bases from V and 2 bases from J, with 14 bases between. This CDR3 contains 14 residues.

The chain employs TRBV4-1 and TRBJ2-3, with a tentative D call TRBD2 (6 bases). The CDR3 is 16 amino acids. Germline loops: CDR1 MGHRA, CDR2 YSYEKL. The V end was cut by 4 bases, the J end by 4 bases, with 18 bases between. The CDR3 region is CASSLVSGSSADTQYF. CDR3 DNA: TGCGCCAGCAGCCTCGTAAGCGGTTCTAGCGCAGATACGCAGTATTTT.

CDR3 region: CASSSETGIYGYTF. DNA of the CDR3: TGCGCCAGCAGCTCGGAGACAGGGATCTATGGCTACACCTTC. The chain couples TRBV5-1 to TRBJ1-2; 7 bases match TRBD1. V dropped 3 bases and J dropped 4; count of bases not matched to a gene: 6. The germline CDR1 and CDR2 sequences are SGHRS and YFSETQ. This CDR3 is 14 amino acids long.

This clonotype has only a few counts. V gene TRBV5-5 combines with J gene TRBJ2-7, with a tentative D call TRBD1 (6 bases). Trimming removed 3 bases at V and 1 base at J, with 14 bases between. Germline V gene sequence: CDR1 SGHKS, CDR2 YYEKEE (reference sequence). The CDR3 covers 15 residues. This chain's CDR3 is CASSSGQPQSYEQYF. The CDR3 DNA reads TGTGCCAGCAGCTCGGGACAACCCCAATCCTACGAGCAGTACTTC. Together with reference TRBV5-5 and TRBJ2-7, the CDR3 gives the full variable domain: DAGVTQSPTHLIKTRGQQVTLRCSPISGHKSVSWYQQVLGQGPQFIFQYYEKEERGRGNFPDRFSARQFPNYSSELNVNALLLGDSALYLCASSSGQPQSYEQYFGPGTRLTVT.

The chain recombines TRBV10-3 with TRBJ2-5; D is unclear. Germline V gene sequence: CDR1 ENHRY, CDR2 SYGVKD. This CDR3 contains 13 residues. V gave up 2 bases and J gave up 5 bases, with 9 bases separating them. The chain's CDR3 is CAISEDTWETQYF. CDR3 DNA: TGTGCCATCAGTGAGGATACCTGGGAGACCCAGTACTTC.

This clonotype was observed once. V and J are TRBV15 and TRBJ1-2; no clear D. The CDR3 runs 12 residues. Germline assignment: CDR1 LNHNV and CDR2 YYDKDF (reference sequence). The V and J ends lost 5 bases and 6 bases respectively, with 10 bases between them. CDR3 sequence: CATSPHGDGYTF. CDR3 nucleotide sequence: TGTGCCACCAGCCCCCATGGTGATGGCTACACCTTC.

V is TRBV5-1 and J is TRBJ2-7; the match to TRBD1 covers 7 bases. The CDR3 is 18 amino acids. The ends lost 0 bases at V and 0 bases at J; junction bases unmatched: 12. CDR1 and CDR2 (germline): SGHRS, YFSETQ. CDR3 protein: CASSLGRQGWASSYEQYF. The CDR3 bases are TGCGCCAGCAGCTTGGGGCGACAGGGATGGGCCAGCTCCTACGAGCAGTACTTC. The variable domain in full, completed from reference TRBV5-1 and TRBJ2-7, reads KAGVTQTPRYLIKTRGQQVTLSCSPISGHRSVSWYQQTPGQGLQFLFEYFSETQRNKGNFPGRFSGRQFSNSRSEMNVSTLELGDSALYLCASSLGRQGWASSYEQYFGPGTRLTVT.

The chain carries TRBV29-1 and TRBJ2-1; the match to TRBD1 covers 8 bases. The germline CDR1 and CDR2 sequences are SQVTM and ANQGSEA. This CDR3 comprises 13 residues. V shed 6 bases and J 9 bases; nucleotides not matched to a gene: 10. The CDR3 loop reads CSVERGTGTEQFF. In nucleotides, the CDR3 is TGCAGCGTCGAAAGGGGGACAGGCACTGAGCAGTTCTTC.

The J gene is TRBJ2-3, the V gene TRBV7-9; 8 bases agree with TRBD2. Germline V CDR1 and CDR2: SEHNR, FQNEAQ (reference sequence). The CDR3 loop spans 16 amino acids. Losses at the gene ends were 5 bases for V and 6 bases for J; bases not matched to a gene: 13. The chain's CDR3 is CASSPGLGAGVDTQYF. The CDR3 DNA is TGTGCCAGCAGCCCCGGTCTGGGAGCGGGGGTGGATACGCAGTATTTT.

The V and J genes are TRBV3-1 and TRBJ2-3; possibly TRBD2 for D (6 bases). V dropped 0 bases and J dropped 1 base, with 11 bases sitting between them. CDR3 length equals 16 residues. The germline V gene has CDR1 LGHDT and CDR2 YNNKEL (reference sequence). CDR3 protein: CASSQDERVGTDTQYF. The CDR3 DNA reads as TGTGCCAGCAGCCAAGATGAGCGGGTGGGCACAGATACGCAGTATTTT.

V and J are TRBV3-1 and TRBJ2-1, with unresolved D. V was clipped by 3 bases and J by 7 bases, with 4 bases between them. The CDR3 contains 11 residues. Germline V gives CDR1 LGHDT, CDR2 YNNKEL (reference sequence). The CDR3 loop is CASSHVNEQFF. DNA of the CDR3: TGTGCCAGCAGCCATGTGAATGAGCAGTTCTTC.

This sequence joins TRBV6-1 and TRBJ2-1; a weak D match, TRBD1 (5 bases). V shed 4 bases and J shed 5 bases, with 21 bases lying between them. Germline values: CDR1 MNHNS, CDR2 SASEGT. CDR3 length equals 17 residues. CDR3 nucleotides: TGTGCCAGCAGTGTTGCTGGCTGGGGCATGGGGCACAATGAGCAGTTCTTC. Residues: CASSVAGWGMGHNEQFF.

The rearrangement joins TRBV21-1 to TRBJ2-3; TRBD2, the table's D call, was not compared with the DNA. TRBV21-1 is termed a pseudogene. This CDR3 contains 15 residues. Here the CDR3 reads CASSPRGRVEDTQYF. The DNA of the CDR3 is TGTGCCAGCAGCCCAAGGGGGAGGGTTGAGGATACGCAGTATTTT.

Of note for this clonotype: Relative to the germline gene, one junction end is altered; a read error may explain this. The chain links TRBV7-9 to TRBJ2-4; 7 bases align to TRBD2. In germline, CDR1 is SEHNR, CDR2 FQNEAQ (reference sequence). The CDR3 is 16 residues long. In nucleotides, the CDR3 is TGTGCCAGCAGCCTAGCTAGCGGCGTAGCCAAAAACATTCAGTACTTC. The encoded protein is CASSLASGVAKNIQYF.

The rearrangement links TRBV7-2 to TRBJ2-3; TRBD2 matches at 12 bases. Germline assignment: CDR1 SGHTA and CDR2 FQGNSA. Trimming cost V 5 bases and J 8 bases; bases outside gene matches: 20. The CDR3 runs to 19 residues. CDR3 coding DNA: TGTGCCAGCAGCCAAAGAAGAAGACTAGCGGGAGTGGACGTTGCTACGCAGTATTTT. It translates to CASSQRRRLAGVDVATQYF.

V and J are TRBV5-1 and TRBJ1-1; no firm D call. Trimming stripped 0 bases from V and 5 bases from J, with 11 bases between. Germline CDR1 and CDR2: SGHRS and YFSETQ. This CDR3 spans 14 amino acids. The CDR3 loop reads CASSLAGFQTEAFF. DNA of the CDR3: TGCGCCAGCAGCTTGGCGGGGTTCCAGACTGAAGCTTTCTTT.

This chain links TRBV20-1 with TRBJ2-6; TRBD1 matches at 7 bases. Germline trimming cut 6 bases from V and 0 bases from J; bases unmatched to any gene: 8. The CDR3 contains 16 residues. Germline values: CDR1 DFQATT, CDR2 SNEGSKA (reference sequence). The CDR3 DNA reads as TGCAGTGCAGGACAGGTGGATCCCTCTGGGGCCAACGTCCTGACTTTC. This encodes CSAGQVDPSGANVLTF.

The V call is TRBV29-1, the J call TRBJ1-2; 7 nucleotides agree with TRBD1. Germline V gene data show CDR1 as SQVTM and CDR2 as ANQGSEA. The CDR3 runs to 15 residues. J gave up 4 bases and V 4 bases, and 12 bases lay outside the gene matches. The CDR3 DNA reads as TGCAGCGTTGCCAGGCGGGTGGACAGGAGCTATGGCTACACCTTC. It is translated as CSVARRVDRSYGYTF.

The gene calls are TRBV7-9 and TRBJ2-1; D may be TRBD1 (8 bases). Trimming took off 5 bases at V and 7 bases at J, with 18 bases between the two ends. Per germline, CDR1 SEHNR and CDR2 FQNEAQ (reference sequence). The CDR3 spans 15 residues. The CDR3 DNA is TGTGCCAGCAGCCCCGGGACAGGACTAGGGAATGAGCAGTTCTTC. It yields the protein CASSPGTGLGNEQFF.

This sequence joins TRBV6-1 and TRBJ2-5, with 9 positions matching TRBD1. The CDR3 length is 14 residues. CDR1 MNHNS and CDR2 SASEGT come from the germline V gene. Losses at the gene ends were 0 bases for V and 5 bases for J; bases not matched to a gene: 1. In DNA form, the CDR3 reads TGTGCCAGCAGTGAAGCCGGGACAGGGGAGACCCAGTACTTC. This encodes CASSEAGTGETQYF.

In its sample, this clonotype was seen a few times. The chain has TRBV5-1 and TRBJ2-7; 16 nucleotides match TRBD2. The CDR3 contains 18 residues. The germline gives CDR1 SGHRS, CDR2 YFSETQ. With 0 bases clipped from V and 2 bases from J, the junction kept 5 bases outside the gene matches. The CDR3, as DNA: TGCGCCAGCAGCTTGGGGGGGACTAGCGGGAGGGGACCCTACGAGCAGTACTTC. This translates into CASSLGGTSGRGPYEQYF.

This clonotype was counted between two and nine times. The chain couples TRBV9 to TRBJ2-7; possibly TRBD1 for D (6 bases). Germline values: CDR1 SGDLS, CDR2 YYNGEE. Trimming left V 0 bases short and J 2 bases short, with 12 bases between. The CDR3 loop spans 15 amino acids. The DNA for the CDR3 is TGTGCCAGCAGCGTAGGGGGGCAGGAGACCTACGAGCAGTACTTC. Translating it yields CASSVGGQETYEQYF.